The 18 T cell receptor beta chains reported below all come from one sample, sequenced in a study of T cells in Graves' hyperthyroidism and ophthalmopathy. From RNA transcripts, TCR beta CDR3 regions were amplified. The HTBI primer set drove a first-round RT-PCR of the TCR CDR3. One entry per CDR3 protein, called by TCRdb with MiXCR from the multiplex PCR reads. The data show 500,000 to 600,000 distinct CDR3 sequences, about 45% seen once. Sequenced material: peripheral blood or thyroid tissue (not recorded which). These receptors all come from an adult woman with Graves' disease, either hyperthyroidism or ophthalmopathy (not recorded which).

The chain links TRBV12-3 or TRBV12-4 to TRBJ2-3; possible D gene TRBD2, 6 bases. The CDR3 runs to 14 residues. V lost 3 bases to trimming and J lost 0 bases, with 7 bases between them. The CDR3 here is CASSFGTSTDTQYF. CDR3 nucleotide sequence: TGTGCCAGCAGTTTCGGGACTAGCACAGATACGCAGTATTTT.

This clonotype has a count of ten or more. This chain uses TRBV29-1 with TRBJ2-5, with D perhaps matching TRBD1 (5 bases). V gave up 3 bases and J gave up 5 bases, with 13 bases separating them. Germline assignment: CDR1 SQVTM and CDR2 ANQGSEA. This CDR3 is 13 amino acids long. CDR3 region: CSVDGPSGETQYF. The CDR3 DNA follows: TGCAGCGTTGATGGGCCCTCAGGGGAGACCCAGTACTTC.

There are a few counts of this clonotype. The V call is TRBV14, the J call TRBJ2-3, with TRBD2 matching over 7 bases. This CDR3 is 13 amino acids long. Germline V gene data show CDR1 as SGHDN and CDR2 as FVKESK. V lost 1 base, J lost 9 bases, and 4 bases stayed unmatched. As DNA, the CDR3 is TGTGCCAGCAGCCAAGCCCAGGGAGGGACGCAGTATTTT. Protein sequence: CASSQAQGGTQYF.

This clonotype was observed at least ten times. The chain links TRBV19 to TRBJ1-2; 8 nucleotides align to TRBD1. Germline lookup yields CDR1 LNHDA and CDR2 SQIVND (reference sequence). There are 14 residues in the CDR3. After removal of 5 bases from V and 4 bases from J, the junction contained 6 bases not matched to a gene. CDR3 nucleotide sequence: TGTGCCAGTAGTGCGTCAGGGGGCGCCTATGGCTACACCTTC. As protein: CASSASGGAYGYTF.

The chain uses TRBV2 and TRBJ2-7; 8 positions match TRBD2. The length of the CDR3 is 18 residues. Per the germline V gene, CDR1 is SNHLY and CDR2 is FYNNEI. V gave up 1 base and J gave up 2 bases; unmatched junction bases: 13. This CDR3 is CASSEGETLAGPTYEQYF. Here the CDR3 DNA reads TGTGCCAGCAGTGAAGGGGAGACTCTAGCGGGCCCTACCTACGAGCAGTACTTC. Looking up the rest from reference TRBV2 and TRBJ2-7 gives the full variable domain: EPEVTQTPSHQVTQMGQEVILRCVPISNHLYFYWYRQILGQKVEFLVSFYNNEISEKSEIFDDQFSVERPDGSNFTLKIRSTKLEDSAMYFCASSEGETLAGPTYEQYFGPGTRLTVT.

In its sample, this clonotype was seen many times. The chain has TRBV7-2 and TRBJ1-5; D perhaps matches TRBD1 (6 bases). Trimming took 4 bases from V and 6 from J, leaving 19 bases between them. Per the germline V gene, CDR1 is SGHTA and CDR2 is FQGNSA. CDR3 length equals 16 residues. The chain's CDR3 is CASSSLGRGGPQPQHF. The CDR3 DNA follows: TGTGCCAGCAGCTCCTTGGGGAGGGGGGGGCCTCAGCCCCAGCATTTT.

The chain recombines TRBV10-2 with TRBJ2-7, with D possibly being TRBD1 or TRBD2 (5 bases each). Germline V gene data show CDR1 as WSHSY and CDR2 as SAAADI. CDR3 size: 15 residues. Deletions cut 6 bases from V and 2 bases from J, with 17 bases between. The CDR3 spells CASREPGPGTYEQYF. CDR3 coding DNA: TGCGCCAGCAGGGAACCGGGACCGGGAACCTACGAGCAGTACTTC.

In this sample, this clonotype turned up many times. The chain is built from TRBV5-1 and TRBJ1-5, with D perhaps TRBD1 (5 bases). The V end lost 0 bases, the J end lost 5 bases, and 6 bases lay between the germline ends. Germline CDR1 reads SGHRS; CDR2 reads YFSETQ. This CDR3 spans 13 amino acids. The CDR3 DNA is TGCGCCAGCAGCTTGGAGGGGCATCAGCCCCAGCATTTT. Its protein product is CASSLEGHQPQHF.

This clonotype appeared a few times. The rearrangement uses TRBV2 and TRBJ1-6; 7 bases match TRBD1. The germline V gene has CDR1 SNHLY and CDR2 FYNNEI. After removal of 6 bases from V and 7 bases from J, the junction contained 3 bases not matched to a gene. The CDR3 totals 13 residues. CDR3 amino acids: CASRPQGNSPLHF. CDR3 in DNA: TGTGCCAGCAGACCACAGGGGAATTCACCCCTCCACTTT.

This clonotype is a singleton in its sample. V and J are TRBV15 and TRBJ1-5; TRBD1 matches at 10 bases. Trimming took 3 bases from V and 5 from J; bases not matched to a gene: 4. CDR1 LNHNV and CDR2 YYDKDF come from the germline V gene (reference sequence). CDR3 size: 15 residues. CDR3 coding DNA: TGTGCCACCAGCAGCACCGGGACAGGGGATCAGCCCCAGCATTTT. It is translated as CATSSTGTGDQPQHF.

V and J are TRBV10-3 and TRBJ2-5; no firm D call. Per germline, CDR1 ENHRY and CDR2 SYGVKD. The V end was cut by 2 bases, the J end by 3 bases, with 10 bases between. The CDR3 is 14 residues long. This CDR3 is CAISEEVTEETQYF. CDR3 DNA: TGTGCCATCAGTGAGGAGGTCACTGAAGAGACCCAGTACTTC.

This clonotype has ten or more counts. This chain links TRBV19 with TRBJ1-1; the D is unclear. This CDR3 has 17 residues. Looked up from germline, CDR1 is LNHDA and CDR2 is SQIVND (reference sequence). V was shortened by 3 bases and J by 0 bases, with 17 bases between the two germline ends. The CDR3 sequence is CASSIFTLGPMNTEAFF. In DNA, the CDR3 is TGTGCCAGTAGTATTTTTACTTTGGGCCCCATGAACACTGAAGCTTTCTTT.

This clonotype was counted at least ten times. This chain uses TRBV29-1 with TRBJ1-1; D may be TRBD1 (6 bases). This CDR3 is built from 12 residues. The V gene's germline CDR1 is SQVTM and CDR2 ANQGSEA. V was shortened by 7 bases and J by 3 bases, with 12 bases between the two germline ends. CDR3 nucleotide sequence: TGCAGCGGAAACAGGGACGACACTGAAGCTTTCTTT. Its translation is CSGNRDDTEAFF. Drawing the rest from reference TRBV29-1 and TRBJ1-1, the complete variable domain is SAVISQKPSRDICQRGTSLTIQCQVDSQVTMMFWYRQQPGQSLTLIATANQGSEATYESGFVIDKFPISRPNLTFSTLTVSNMSPEDSSIYLCSGNRDDTEAFFGQGTRLTVV.

This clonotype was recorded many times. The V and J genes are TRBV11-2 and TRBJ1-4; perhaps TRBD1 as D (6 bases). V lost 6 bases and J 8 bases, leaving 19 bases between the germline ends. The CDR3 covers 15 residues. CDR1 and CDR2 (germline): SGHAT, FQNNGV. The CDR3 protein is CASRTRGLEKEKLFF. The CDR3 nucleotides read TGTGCCAGCAGAACCAGGGGACTAGAGAAAGAAAAACTGTTTTTT.

This chain joins TRBV2 and TRBJ2-7; 15 bases map to TRBD2. The CDR3 extends over 18 amino acids. Germline V gene lookup returns CDR1 SNHLY and CDR2 FYNNEI. Germline trimming cut 5 bases from V and 4 bases from J; bases unmatched to any gene: 12. The CDR3 DNA sequence: TGTGCCAGCAGTTTTGGGACTAGCGGGAGGAGAGTGGGGTACGAGCAGTACTTC. Its translation: CASSFGTSGRRVGYEQYF.

Of note for this clonotype: A read error may explain this, as a much larger clone is one base away. The rearrangement uses TRBV5-6 and TRBJ1-2; D is perhaps TRBD1 (6 bases). The length of the CDR3 is 15 residues. V dropped 4 bases and J dropped 2 bases, with 15 bases sitting between them. Germline assignment: CDR1 SGHDT and CDR2 YYEEEE. DNA for the CDR3: TGTGCCAGCAGCGAACGACAGGCCCCGAACTATGGCTACACCTTC. Translated: CASSERQAPNYGYTF.

The V and J genes are TRBV27 and TRBJ1-5; D gene uncertain. The CDR3 is 12 amino acids. Germline-derived CDR1 and CDR2 are MNHEY and SMNVEV (reference sequence). V was clipped by 0 bases and J by 10 bases, with 7 bases between them. CDR3 in DNA: TGTGCCAGCAGTTTATCTGATCTACCCCAGCATTTT. Encoded protein: CASSLSDLPQHF.

The chain uses TRBV7-6 and TRBJ1-1; 7 nucleotides agree with TRBD1. The CDR3 is 15 residues long. Germline values: CDR1 SGHVS, CDR2 FNYEAQ. The ends lost 6 bases at V and 6 bases at J; junction bases unmatched: 13. CDR3 bases: TGTGCCAGCAGTCGACCCGCCCGGGACAGCTCTGAAGCTTTCTTT. Translated: CASSRPARDSSEAFF.